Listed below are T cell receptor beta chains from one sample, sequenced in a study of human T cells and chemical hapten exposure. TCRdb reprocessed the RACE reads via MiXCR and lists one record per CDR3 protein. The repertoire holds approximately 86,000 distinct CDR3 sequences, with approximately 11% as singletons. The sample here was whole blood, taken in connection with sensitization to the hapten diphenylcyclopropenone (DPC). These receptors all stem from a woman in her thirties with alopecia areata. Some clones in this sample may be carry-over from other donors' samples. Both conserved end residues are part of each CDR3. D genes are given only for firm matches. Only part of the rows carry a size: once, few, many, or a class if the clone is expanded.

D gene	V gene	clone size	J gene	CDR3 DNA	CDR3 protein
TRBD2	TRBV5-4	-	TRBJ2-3	TGTGCCAGCAGCTTGGCCGATAGCGGGAGGCCAGATACGCAGTATTTT	CASSLADSGRPDTQYF
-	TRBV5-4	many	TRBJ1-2	TGTGCCAGCAGCTTTGAGACCTATGGCTACACCTTC	CASSFETYGYTF
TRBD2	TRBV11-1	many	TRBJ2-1	TGTGCCAGCAGCTTACTAGCGGGAGAGAGAGATGAGCAGTTCTTC	CASSLLAGERDEQFF
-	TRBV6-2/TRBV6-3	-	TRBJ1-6	TGTGCCAGCAGTTACTTGGGGATTAATTCACCCCTCCACTTT	CASSYLGINSPLHF
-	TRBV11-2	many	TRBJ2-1	TGTGCCAGCAGCTTCTCTAGAAATGAGCAGTTCTTC	CASSFSRNEQFF
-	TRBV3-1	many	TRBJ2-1	TGTGCCAGCAGCCGCCTACTAGGAAACGAGCAGTTCTTC	CASSRLLGNEQFF
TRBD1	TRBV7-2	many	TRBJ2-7	TGTGCCAGCAGCTCGACAGGGGGCAACGAGCAGTACTTC	CASSSTGGNEQYF
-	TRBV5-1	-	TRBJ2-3	TGCGCCAGCAGCCCCGCGTTGGGTAAGGCAGATACGCAGTATTTT	CASSPALGKADTQYF
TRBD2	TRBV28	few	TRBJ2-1	TGTGCCAGCAAAGGGGCTGCGGGAGGACACAATGAGCAGTTCTTC	CASKGAAGGHNEQFF
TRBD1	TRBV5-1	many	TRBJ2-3	TGCGCCAGCAGCTTGGTACAGGGGGACACAGATACGCAGTATTTT	CASSLVQGDTDTQYF
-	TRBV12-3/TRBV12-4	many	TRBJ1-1	TGTGCCAGCAGTTTATGGGGGGTGAGTGAAGCTTTCTTT	CASSLWGVSEAFF
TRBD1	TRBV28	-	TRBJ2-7	TGTGCCAGCATAAACAGGGGAACGGCCGAGCAGTACTTC	CASINRGTAEQYF
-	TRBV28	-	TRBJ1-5	TGTGCCAGCAGTCCAGGGATTTCGGGCAATCAGCCCCAGCATTTT	CASSPGISGNQPQHF
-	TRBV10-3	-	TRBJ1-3	TGTGCCATCGGGGATCTGGGAAACACCATATATTTT	CAIGDLGNTIYF
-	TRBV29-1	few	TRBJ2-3	TGCAGCGCATCGGCTATTCGAGATACGCAGTATTTT	CSASAIRDTQYF
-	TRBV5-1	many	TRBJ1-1	TGCGCCAGCAGCTTGGACGGCAGTGAAGCTTTCTTT	CASSLDGSEAFF
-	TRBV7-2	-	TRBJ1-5	TGTGCCAGCAGCCAACGAGGGTATCAGCCCCAGCATTTT	CASSQRGYQPQHF
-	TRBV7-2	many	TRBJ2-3	TGTGCCAGCAGCCTAATGAGGGATACGCAGTATTTT	CASSLMRDTQYF
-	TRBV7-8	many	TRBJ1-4	TGTGCCAGCAGCAAATGGACAGACGCGTTCCGTGAAAAACTGTTTTTT	CASSKWTDAFREKLFF
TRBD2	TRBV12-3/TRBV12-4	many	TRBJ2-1	TGTGCCAGCAGGCTAGCGGGCGGCAATGAGCAGTTCTTC	CASRLAGGNEQFF
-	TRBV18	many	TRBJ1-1	TGTGCCAGCTCACCGGAGGAAGTGAACACTGAAGCTTTCTTT	CASSPEEVNTEAFF
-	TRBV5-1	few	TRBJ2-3	TGCGCCAGCAGCCCGGAGTCCTACACAGATACGCAGTATTTT	CASSPESYTDTQYF
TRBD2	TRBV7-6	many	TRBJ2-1	TGTGCCAGCAGCTCAATTTCCGGGACTAAGGGTGAGCAGTTCTTC	CASSSISGTKGEQFF
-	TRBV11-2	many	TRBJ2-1	TGTGCCAGCAGACCCTACAGGGTAGGAAACAATGAGCAGTTCTTC	CASRPYRVGNNEQFF
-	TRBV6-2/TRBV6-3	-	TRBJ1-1	TGTGCCAGCTCGGGTGCAGAGTTGGGCACTGAAGCTTTCTTT	CASSGAELGTEAFF
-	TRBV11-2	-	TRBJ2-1	TGTGCCAGCAGAAACCCTCGGTCGGGCGATGAGCAGTTCTTC	CASRNPRSGDEQFF
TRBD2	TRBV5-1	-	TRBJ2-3	TGCGCCAGCAGCTTGGGCGGGGGTATCACAGATACGCAGTATTTT	CASSLGGGITDTQYF